The rows below give T cell receptor beta chains drawn from one sample of a study of T cells after yellow fever vaccination. A single record per CDR3 protein comes from TCRdb applying MiXCR to the 5' RACE reads. The table has just under 600,000 distinct CDR3 sequences, approximately 13% seen once. Sequencing used PBMCs, obtained on the day of the yellow fever booster vaccination. These receptors originate from a young man who received the YFV17D yellow fever vaccine. Each CDR3 is given with its conserved first and last residue. Only some rows state a clone size, as once, few, many or a class for expanded clones.

clone_size v_call cdr3_aa
few TRBV30 CACLRGPQETQYF
few TRBV6-2/TRBV6-3 CASSSLFEQYF
. TRBV10-2 CASRSSGKDEQFF
. TRBV7-9 CASSHYLAGVYEQYF
. TRBV7-8 CASSPVLGSGNGDTQYF
. TRBV5-5 CASSLGWPAEAFF
. TRBV12-1 CASSFAGTSGRKSSEAEGGEQFF
. TRBV6-2/TRBV6-3 CASRLNPGHTYGYTF
many TRBV7-2 CASSPFTDTQYF
many TRBV19 CASRRQGGDSGELFF
few TRBV11-2 CASSLTAGASGTDTQYF
few TRBV6-2/TRBV6-3 CASSYSRTSADTQYF
few TRBV9 CASSYWGTSTDTQYF
few TRBV14 CASSQEGLARPSTDTQYF
. TRBV12-3/TRBV12-4 CASSPGGGLPYNEQFF
. TRBV20-1 CSARGTGSSTYEQYF
. TRBV7-9 CASSLRDNYGYTF
few TRBV7-6 CASSSLVMGGELFF
few TRBV18 CASSPRADSYNEQFF
few TRBV19 CASSIGAGVREDTQYF
few TRBV5-6 CASSLILTANSGNTIYF
few TRBV9 CASSVLIGAGGANVLTF
few TRBV7-2 CASRPGQGKTYNEQFF
few TRBV6-5 CASSYSWTGLAKNIQYF
few TRBV18 CASSPPVGESTDTQYF
. TRBV29-1 CSVGNPSGSSYNEQFF
few TRBV28 CASSRRRTPNTGELFF
few TRBV20-1 CSARVVAMTYEQYF
. TRBV7-8 CASSVTSGRTGSDLF